A selection of T cell receptor beta chains follows, all from one sample in a study of blood T cell repertoires in COVID-19. Method: immunoSEQ multiplex PCR; TCRdb's copy keeps in-frame clones and lacks some. The sample lists about 120,000 clones; approximately 85% were seen once. Source material: peripheral blood. All receptors come from an older woman with COVID-19, enrolled during active disease. Both conserved end residues are trimmed from each CDR3. The order of the fields is CDR3 protein, V gene, J gene, D gene. D genes are given only for firm matches.

CDR3: ASSGLLGTGELF; V: TRBV9; J: TRBJ2-2; D: NA
CDR3: ASSLKTGLAFVSDTQY; V: TRBV27; J: TRBJ2-3; D: TRBD2
CDR3: ASSRIGDPGTEAF; V: TRBV19; J: TRBJ1-1; D: NA
CDR3: ATSEAAGDTQY; V: TRBV24-1; J: TRBJ2-3; D: TRBD2
CDR3: AWSRQGDQPQH; V: TRBV30; J: TRBJ1-5; D: TRBD1
CDR3: ASSQGTGNYGYT; V: TRBV3-1/TRBV3-2; J: TRBJ1-2; D: TRBD1
CDR3: ASSQDRGSYEQY; V: TRBV4-1; J: TRBJ2-7; D: TRBD1
CDR3: ASSLPNRETQY; V: TRBV7-9; J: TRBJ2-5; D: NA
CDR3: ATSDLHGRFSYEQY; V: TRBV24-1; J: TRBJ2-7; D: NA
CDR3: ASSSAIAGGLKNIQY; V: TRBV7-7; J: TRBJ2-4; D: NA
CDR3: ASSGRQGNTEAF; V: TRBV11-3; J: TRBJ1-1; D: TRBD1
CDR3: ASSQETGGESDTQY; V: TRBV4-3; J: TRBJ2-3; D: NA
CDR3: ASSSREGGQETQY; V: TRBV7-3; J: TRBJ2-5; D: TRBD2
CDR3: ASSHTDSYEQY; V: TRBV7-6; J: TRBJ2-7; D: NA
CDR3: ASSLESAYYGYT; V: TRBV7-9; J: TRBJ1-2; D: NA
CDR3: ASSPRQGDNQPQH; V: TRBV18; J: TRBJ1-5; D: TRBD1
CDR3: ATSRDIEGTEAF; V: TRBV15; J: TRBJ1-1; D: NA
CDR3: ASSLIGTGLTGNTIY; V: TRBV7-2; J: TRBJ1-3; D: TRBD1
CDR3: ARSSQGVVRTGANVLT; V: TRBV5-3; J: TRBJ2-6; D: NA
CDR3: ASSPRTSGGTDTQY; V: TRBV4-2; J: TRBJ2-3; D: TRBD2
CDR3: SGGGGTGTYEQY; V: TRBV29-1; J: TRBJ2-7; D: TRBD1
CDR3: ASSSGTGGNEQF; V: TRBV18; J: TRBJ2-1; D: TRBD1
CDR3: ASRGRGAKAF; V: TRBV27; J: TRBJ1-1; D: NA
CDR3: AGGETEAF; V: TRBV11-2; J: TRBJ1-1; D: NA
CDR3: ATSRRTAGTEAF; V: TRBV15; J: TRBJ1-1; D: NA
CDR3: ASTQLYGGGYT; V: TRBV19; J: TRBJ1-2; D: NA
CDR3: ASSLDGTGYGYT; V: TRBV5-1; J: TRBJ1-2; D: TRBD1
CDR3: ASRQDTQY; V: TRBV23-1; J: TRBJ2-3; D: NA
CDR3: ASSIDGGSGNTIY; V: TRBV5-4; J: TRBJ1-3; D: NA
CDR3: ASRRGSENTIY; V: TRBV6-5; J: TRBJ1-3; D: NA
CDR3: ASSQDPATNEKLF; V: TRBV4-2; J: TRBJ1-4; D: NA
CDR3: ASSLAPGSSYEQY; V: TRBV5-1; J: TRBJ2-7; D: NA
CDR3: ASSPSEGIGRADTQY; V: TRBV18; J: TRBJ2-3; D: NA
CDR3: ASSHGARPSTDTQY; V: TRBV3-1/TRBV3-2; J: TRBJ2-3; D: NA
CDR3: ASSPAGTGNNSPLH; V: TRBV18; J: TRBJ1-6; D: NA
CDR3: ASSSRGEQY; V: TRBV27; J: TRBJ2-7; D: NA
CDR3: SVSTGFNQPQH; V: TRBV29-1; J: TRBJ1-5; D: NA
CDR3: ASSEGTGYSGNTIY; V: TRBV6-1; J: TRBJ1-3; D: TRBD1
CDR3: ASSQNLGGGPTDTQY; V: TRBV14; J: TRBJ2-3; D: NA
CDR3: ASSEQGSYEQY; V: TRBV10-2; J: TRBJ2-7; D: NA
CDR3: AWSPGQGIVYEQY; V: TRBV30; J: TRBJ2-7; D: TRBD1
CDR3: ASSGDSANYGYT; V: TRBV2; J: TRBJ1-2; D: NA
CDR3: ASSQAANTEAF; V: TRBV7-2; J: TRBJ1-1; D: NA
CDR3: ASSDRGDGYT; V: TRBV6-1; J: TRBJ1-2; D: TRBD1
CDR3: ASSQEAGLEAF; V: TRBV3-1/TRBV3-2; J: TRBJ1-1; D: NA
CDR3: ASSVTQGRSHGYT; V: TRBV9; J: TRBJ1-2; D: NA